This T cell receptor beta chain is from a study of blood T cell repertoires in COVID-19. Trimming took 7 bases from V and 0 from J, leaving 17 bases between them. The CDR3 length is 15 residues. Germline V CDR1 and CDR2: SGHRS, YFSETQ. Generated by immunoSEQ multiplex PCR, the TCRdb table keeps only in-frame clones and is missing some. The table shows roughly 300,000 clones, with 90% occurring only once. This chain links TRBV5-1 with TRBJ2-7; D unclear. The TCR comes from a woman aged 25 to 39 with COVID-19, enrolled during active disease. Sequenced input: peripheral blood. The CDR3 coding sequence is TGCGCCAGCTCCCATGGTAGCCTCAGCTCCTACGAGCAGTACTTC. Amino acids: CASSHGSLSSYEQYF.